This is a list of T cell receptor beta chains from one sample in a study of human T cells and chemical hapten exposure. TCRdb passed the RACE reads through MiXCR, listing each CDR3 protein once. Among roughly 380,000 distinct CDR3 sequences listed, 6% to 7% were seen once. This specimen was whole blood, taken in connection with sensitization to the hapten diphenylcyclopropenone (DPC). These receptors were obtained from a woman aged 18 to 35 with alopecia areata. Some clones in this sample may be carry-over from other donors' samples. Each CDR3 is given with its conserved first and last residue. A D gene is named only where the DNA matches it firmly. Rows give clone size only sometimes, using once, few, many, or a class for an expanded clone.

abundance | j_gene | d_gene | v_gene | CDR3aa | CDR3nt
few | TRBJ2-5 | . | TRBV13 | CASSENGRQETQYF | TGTGCCAGCAGCGAGAACGGACGGCAAGAGACCCAGTACTTC
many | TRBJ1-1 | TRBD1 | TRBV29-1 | CSVADRVNTEAFF | TGCAGCGTTGCGGACAGGGTGAACACTGAAGCTTTCTTT
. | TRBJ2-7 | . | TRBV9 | CASSVEAHMRYEQYF | TGTGCCAGCAGCGTAGAAGCACATATGAGGTACGAGCAGTACTTC
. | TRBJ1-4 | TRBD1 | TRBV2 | CASSEAGTGKEKLFF | TGTGCCAGCAGTGAAGCCGGGACAGGGAAAGAAAAACTGTTTTTT
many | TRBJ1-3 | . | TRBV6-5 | CASSERRGKSGNTIYF | TGTGCCAGCAGTGAGAGACGGGGTAAATCTGGAAACACCATATATTTT
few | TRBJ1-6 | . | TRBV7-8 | CASSFRVETRYSPLHF | TGTGCCAGCAGTTTTCGGGTCGAGACACGATATTCACCCCTCCACTTT
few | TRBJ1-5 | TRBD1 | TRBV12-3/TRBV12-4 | CASSRGQEGTSNQPQHF | TGTGCCAGCAGCCGGGGACAGGAGGGGACTAGCAATCAGCCCCAGCATTTT
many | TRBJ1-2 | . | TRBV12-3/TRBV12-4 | CASSFGDKGYYGYTF | TGTGCCAGCAGTTTTGGGGACAAGGGGTACTATGGCTACACCTTC
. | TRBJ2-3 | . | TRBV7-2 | CASSLMGVSTDTQYF | TGTGCCAGCAGCTTAATGGGGGTATCCACAGATACGCAGTATTTT
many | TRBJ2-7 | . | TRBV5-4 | CASSLARSYEQYF | TGTGCCAGCAGCTTGGCCCGCTCCTACGAGCAGTACTTC
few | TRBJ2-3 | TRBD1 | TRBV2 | CASSGTGKGDTQYF | TGTGCCAGCAGTGGGACAGGGAAGGGAGATACGCAGTATTTT
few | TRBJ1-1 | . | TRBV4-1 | CASSLREVNTEAFF | TGCGCCAGCAGCCTACGAGAGGTGAACACTGAAGCTTTCTTT
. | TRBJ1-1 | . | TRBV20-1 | CSARYDRYTEAFF | TGCAGTGCTAGATACGACAGATACACTGAAGCTTTCTTT
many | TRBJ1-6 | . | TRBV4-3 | CASSQVGDNSPLHF | TGCGCCAGCAGCCAAGTCGGGGATAATTCACCCCTCCACTTT
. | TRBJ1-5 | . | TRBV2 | CASSVRREEPQHF | TGTGCCAGCAGTGTGAGGCGGGAGGAGCCCCAGCATTTT
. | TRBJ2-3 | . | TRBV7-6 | CASTGRGGASDTQYF | TGTGCCAGCACCGGAAGGGGGGGGGCGTCAGATACGCAGTATTTT
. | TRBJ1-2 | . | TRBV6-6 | CASRETDHYGYTF | TGTGCCAGCAGGGAGACAGATCACTATGGCTACACCTTC
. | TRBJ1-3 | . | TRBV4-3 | CASSQVVSSGNTIYF | TGCGCCAGCAGCCAAGTAGTAAGCTCTGGAAACACCATATATTTT
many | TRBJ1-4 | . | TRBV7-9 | CASSPSSNEKLFF | TGTGCCAGCAGCCCGTCAAGTAATGAAAAACTGTTTTTT
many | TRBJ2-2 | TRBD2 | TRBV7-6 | CASRPSGGWTGELFF | TGTGCCAGCAGACCCAGCGGGGGGTGGACCGGGGAGCTGTTTTTT
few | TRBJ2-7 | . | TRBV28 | CASSSPTSNLEQYF | TGTGCCAGCAGTTCTCCTACTAGTAACCTCGAGCAGTACTTC
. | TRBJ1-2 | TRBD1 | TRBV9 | CASKETGTDYGYTF | TGTGCCAGCAAGGAAACCGGGACAGACTATGGCTACACCTTC
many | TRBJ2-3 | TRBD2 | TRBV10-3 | CAIKGTSEYTDTQYF | TGTGCCATCAAGGGGACTAGCGAGTACACAGATACGCAGTATTTT
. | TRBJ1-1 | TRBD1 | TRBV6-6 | CASSPDRGITEAFF | TGTGCCAGCAGCCCCGACAGGGGGATCACTGAAGCTTTCTTT
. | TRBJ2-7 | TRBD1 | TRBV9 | CASSPNPGTGGLYEQYF | TGTGCCAGCAGCCCCAACCCCGGGACAGGGGGCCTCTACGAGCAGTACTTC
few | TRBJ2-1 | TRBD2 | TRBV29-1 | CSVARGTSVNEQFF | TGCAGCGTAGCTAGGGGGACTAGCGTTAATGAGCAGTTCTTC
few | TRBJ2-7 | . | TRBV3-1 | CASSAQPFYEQYF | TGTGCCAGCAGCGCGCAACCTTTCTACGAGCAGTACTTC
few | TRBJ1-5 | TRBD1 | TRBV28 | CASSWTGLNQPQHF | TGTGCCAGCAGTTGGACAGGCCTCAATCAGCCCCAGCATTTT
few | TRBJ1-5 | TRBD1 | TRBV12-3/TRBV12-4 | CASSPPGQGPHF | TGTGCCAGCAGTCCCCCGGGACAGGGCCCGCATTTT
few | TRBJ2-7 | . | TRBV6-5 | CASGGGAQQYF | TGTGCCAGCGGAGGAGGGGCCCAGCAGTACTTC
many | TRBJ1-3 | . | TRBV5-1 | CASSPIPGRHSGNTIYF | TGCGCCAGCAGCCCAATCCCGGGCAGGCACTCTGGAAACACCATATATTTT
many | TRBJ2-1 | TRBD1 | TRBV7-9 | CASSLGQVNYNEQFF | TGTGCCAGCAGCTTGGGACAGGTGAACTACAATGAGCAGTTCTTC
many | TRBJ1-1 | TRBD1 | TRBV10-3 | CATSGRTGVTEAFF | TGTGCCACCTCGGGGCGGACAGGGGTAACTGAAGCTTTCTTT
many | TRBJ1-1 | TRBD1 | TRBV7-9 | CASRSKDRHETEAFF | TGTGCCAGCAGATCTAAGGACAGGCATGAAACTGAAGCTTTCTTT
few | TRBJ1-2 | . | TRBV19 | CASSPSSYGYTF | TGTGCCAGTAGTCCTTCCTCCTATGGCTACACCTTC
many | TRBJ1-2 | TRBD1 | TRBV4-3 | CASSQDKGTGYNYGYTF | TGCGCCAGCAGCCAAGACAAGGGGACAGGTTACAACTATGGCTACACCTTC
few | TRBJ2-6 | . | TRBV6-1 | CASGLVIGSGANVLTF | TGTGCCAGCGGCCTAGTGATAGGCTCTGGGGCCAACGTCCTGACTTTC
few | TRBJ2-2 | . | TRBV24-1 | CATSDSPGGNGELFF | TGTGCCACCAGTGATTCACCAGGGGGGAACGGGGAGCTGTTTTTT
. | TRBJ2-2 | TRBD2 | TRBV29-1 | CSVEDGGSNTGELFF | TGCAGCGTTGAAGACGGGGGGTCGAACACCGGGGAGCTGTTTTTT
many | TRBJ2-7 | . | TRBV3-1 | CASSHLNPGEKYF | TGTGCCAGCAGCCACTTAAACCCGGGAGAGAAGTACTTC
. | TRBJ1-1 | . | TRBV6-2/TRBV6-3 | CASRTRSSARTEAFF | TGTGCCAGCAGAACCCGATCATCCGCCCGGACTGAAGCTTTCTTT
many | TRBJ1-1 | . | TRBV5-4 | CASSSWAGGMNTEAFF | TGTGCCAGCAGCTCTTGGGCGGGCGGGATGAACACTGAAGCTTTCTTT
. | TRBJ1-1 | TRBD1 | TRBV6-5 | CASSYFQGGGVEAFF | TGTGCCAGCAGTTACTTTCAGGGGGGGGGCGTTGAAGCTTTCTTT
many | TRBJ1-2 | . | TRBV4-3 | CASSQDTGVSGYTF | TGCGCCAGCAGCCAAGATACCGGGGTTAGTGGCTACACCTTC
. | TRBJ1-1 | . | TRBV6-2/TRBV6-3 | CASSPYDGRIAEAFF | TGTGCCAGCAGCCCCTATGACGGAAGAATCGCTGAAGCTTTCTTT
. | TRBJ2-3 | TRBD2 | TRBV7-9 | CASRRGGATDTQYF | TGTGCCAGCAGGCGGGGGGGAGCCACAGATACGCAGTATTTT
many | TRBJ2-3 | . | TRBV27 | CASKADSTDTQYF | TGTGCCAGCAAGGCCGATAGCACAGATACGCAGTATTTT
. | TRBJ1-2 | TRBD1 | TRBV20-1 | CSARDSSRDRMGYTF | TGCAGTGCTAGAGATTCTTCCAGGGACAGAATGGGCTACACCTTC
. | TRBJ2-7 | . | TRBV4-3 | CASSQDRDVYEQYF | TGCGCCAGCAGCCAAGATCGAGACGTTTACGAGCAGTACTTC
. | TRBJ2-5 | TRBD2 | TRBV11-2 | CASSLQGLAQETQYF | TGTGCCAGCAGCTTACAGGGACTAGCACAAGAGACCCAGTACTTC
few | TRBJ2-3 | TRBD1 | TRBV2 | CASSEVGAGGRRDTQYF | TGTGCCAGCAGTGAGGTCGGGGCAGGGGGTAGAAGAGATACGCAGTATTTT
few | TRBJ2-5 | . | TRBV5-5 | CASSSYTTEETQYF | TGTGCCAGCAGCTCTTATACGACGGAAGAGACCCAGTACTTC
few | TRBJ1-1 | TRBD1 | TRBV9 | CASSSRQGSSTEAFF | TGTGCCAGCAGCTCCAGACAGGGGTCGAGCACTGAAGCTTTCTTT
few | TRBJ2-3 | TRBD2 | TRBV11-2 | CASSYRTSGGTTDTQYF | TGTGCCAGCAGTTACCGGACTAGCGGGGGTACCACAGATACGCAGTATTTT
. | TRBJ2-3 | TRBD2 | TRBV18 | CASSTTSGGAITDTQYF | TGTGCCAGCTCAACGACTAGCGGGGGGGCCATTACAGATACGCAGTATTTT
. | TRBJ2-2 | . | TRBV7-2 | CASSQGSFTGELFF | TGTGCCAGCAGCCAAGGCTCATTCACCGGGGAGCTGTTTTTT